The clone carrying this TCR beta chain has a count of ten or more. Its specificity is not known. The record originates from a study of T cell repertoires in cytomegalovirus infection. The wider study: In public TCR beta signatures, there were indications of both CMV infection and matching HLA type. Broader study findings: Adding up the frequency of public TCR beta families identified people who carried CMV plus the relevant HLA. Dominating the ex vivo response were HLA-C-restricted CMV-specific TCR beta clonotypes.

Germline values: CDR1 SGHRS, CDR2 YFSETQ. This CDR3 is built from 16 residues. V shed 2 bases and J 3 bases; nucleotides not matched to a gene: 7. In TCRdb, the reads were re-called with MiXCR into one record per CDR3 protein. Among around 450,000 distinct CDR3 sequences listed, roughly 12% were seen once. The sample was PBMCs. The genes are TRBV5-1 and TRBJ1-1; 10 bases fit TRBD1. The sequence was obtained from a human donor in good health (CMV status not recorded). Some clones in this sample may be carry-over from other donors' samples. The CDR3 loop reads CASSFDRGRRDTEAFF. The DNA of the CDR3 is TGCGCCAGCAGCTTTGACAGGGGGCGAAGGGACACTGAAGCTTTCTTT.